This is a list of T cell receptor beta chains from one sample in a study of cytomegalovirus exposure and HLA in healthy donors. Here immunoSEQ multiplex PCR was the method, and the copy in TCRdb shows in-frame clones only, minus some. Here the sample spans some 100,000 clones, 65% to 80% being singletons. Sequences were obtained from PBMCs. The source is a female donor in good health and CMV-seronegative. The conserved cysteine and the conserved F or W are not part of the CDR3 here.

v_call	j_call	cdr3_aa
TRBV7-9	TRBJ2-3	ASSPAEGVAGKTQY
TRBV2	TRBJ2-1	ASSAWTSGGTGEQF
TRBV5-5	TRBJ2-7	ASSSGGVGAYEQY
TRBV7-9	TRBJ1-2	AIRPAGAGYGYT
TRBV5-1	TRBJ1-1	ASSLGTGGEAF
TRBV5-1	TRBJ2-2	ASSLVLGAGGAYGGELF
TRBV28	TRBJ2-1	ASSRSDRPPLDEQF
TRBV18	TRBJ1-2	ASSPRSGGNYGYT
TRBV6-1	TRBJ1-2	ASSELGYGYT
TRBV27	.	ASSFGGRETYEQY
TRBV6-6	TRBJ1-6	ASSYPLQGLNSPLH
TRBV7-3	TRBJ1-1	ASSLTVMAGRSTEAF
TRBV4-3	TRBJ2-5	ASSHGLAGTETQY
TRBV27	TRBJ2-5	ASSLWGGQETQY
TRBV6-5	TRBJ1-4	ASSYSGQGDKLF
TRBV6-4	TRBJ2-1	ASSDSISGGAREQF
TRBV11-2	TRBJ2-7	ASSSVQGTNEQY
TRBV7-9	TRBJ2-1	ASSFSGGGYNEQF
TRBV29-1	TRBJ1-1	SVGGRIRNTEAF
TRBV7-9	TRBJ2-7	AGRTGDYEQY
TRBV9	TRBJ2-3	ASSLSLAGGDTQY
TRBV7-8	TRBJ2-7	ASSHRRISAYEQY
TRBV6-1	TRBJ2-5	ASSESSGGGQETQY
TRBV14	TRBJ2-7	ASSQGGGGHYSYEQY
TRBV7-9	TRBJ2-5	ASIYSSGGRQETQY
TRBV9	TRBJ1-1	ASSVAVNTEAF
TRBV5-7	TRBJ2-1	ASSLGTREARSEQF
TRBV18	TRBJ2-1	ASSPEGGNNEQF
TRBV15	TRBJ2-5	ATSRATGSQETQY
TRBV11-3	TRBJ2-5	ASSYETGGLETQY
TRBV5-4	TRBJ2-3	ASSLASTPTRTDTQY
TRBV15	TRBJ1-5	ATSRGGRYEPQH
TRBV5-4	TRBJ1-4	ASSKNREEKLF